The present T cell receptor beta chain was sequenced within a study of T cells in Graves' hyperthyroidism and ophthalmopathy. Points from the study as a whole: Most thyroid-expanded clonotypes above 0.001 were also found in blood. A model using 13 V-J features told ophthalmopathy apart from stable hyperthyroidism.

The length of the CDR3 is 9 residues. V lost 12 bases and J 7 bases, leaving 9 bases between the germline ends. Germline CDR1 KGHDR, CDR2 SFDVKD. RNA transcripts gave rise to amplified TCR beta CDR3 regions. The TCR CDR3 was amplified in a first-round RT-PCR using the HTBI primer set. TCRdb re-derived calls from the multiplex PCR reads in MiXCR, one entry per CDR3 protein. The sample includes around 300,000 distinct CDR3 sequences, less than 15% of them seen just once. This clonotype came up many times. Antigen specificity is unknown. The sequenced material came from blood. This sequence joins TRBV24-1 and TRBJ2-7; no definite D call. The sequence was collected from a woman aged 30 to 39 with Graves' hyperthyroidism that later progressed to Graves' ophthalmopathy. CDR3 loop: CARWWEQYF. In DNA, the CDR3 is TGTGCCCGCTGGTGGGAGCAGTACTTC.